The 19 T cell receptor beta chains given below trace back to one sample, sequenced in a study of blood T cell repertoires in COVID-19. This table comes from immunoSEQ multiplex PCR, and its TCRdb copy is limited to in-frame clones, with some not included. The sample consists of some 230,000 clones, 80% to 85% of them appearing once. The sample was peripheral blood. The receptor set was obtained from an elderly woman with COVID-19, enrolled during active disease.

The chain has TRBV2 and TRBJ2-5, with TRBD1 as a possible D gene (6 bases). This CDR3 spans 16 amino acids. Trimming stripped 0 bases from V and 0 bases from J, with 11 bases between. From germline, CDR1 is SNHLY and CDR2 FYNNEI. The CDR3 coding sequence is TGTGCCAGCAGTGAAGCCAGAACAGGGTACCAAGAGACCCAGTACTTC. Translated, it gives CASSEARTGYQETQYF. Complete variable domain (other parts from reference TRBV2 and TRBJ2-5): EPEVTQTPSHQVTQMGQEVILRCVPISNHLYFYWYRQILGQKVEFLVSFYNNEISEKSEIFDDQFSVERPDGSNFTLKIRSTKLEDSAMYFCASSEARTGYQETQYFGPGTRLLVL.

The chain couples TRBV6-5 to TRBJ2-1; TRBD1 matches 11 bases. Germline assignment: CDR1 MNHEY and CDR2 SVGAGI. The CDR3 loop spans 15 amino acids. Trimming removed 2 bases from V and 7 bases from J; junction bases left unmatched: 4. The CDR3 loop reads CASSYMGQGGNEQFF. CDR3 coding DNA: TGTGCCAGCAGTTACATGGGACAGGGGGGGAATGAGCAGTTCTTC.

The rearrangement joins TRBV3-1 (or the pseudogene TRBV3-2) to TRBJ1-1; tentative D call: TRBD1 (6 bases). The CDR3 covers 17 residues. CDR1 is LGHDT, CDR2 YNNKEL, per germline (reference sequence). The germline V and J ends were trimmed by 5 bases and 3 bases, with 22 bases remaining between them. This CDR3 is CASSSRGVARGHTEAFF. In DNA, the CDR3 is TGTGCCAGCAGCTCCAGGGGCGTGGCCCGGGGCCACACTGAAGCTTTCTTT.

On this clone: A read error is possible here, since a much larger clone lies one base away. V and J are TRBV7-2 and TRBJ2-7; weak D call: TRBD1 (6 bases). The CDR3 extends over 14 amino acids. Trimming stripped 1 base from V and 3 bases from J, with 10 bases between. The germline V gene encodes CDR1 SGHTA and CDR2 FQGNSA. CDR3 nucleotides: TGTGCCAGCAGCTTAGGGACAGACTTCTACGAGCAGTACTTC. Its protein product is CASSLGTDFYEQYF.

The chain has TRBV15 and TRBJ2-2, with 7 bases lining up with TRBD1. Germline CDR1 is LNHNV and CDR2 is YYDKDF (reference sequence). This CDR3 comprises 16 residues. The V gene end was trimmed by 1 base and the J gene end by 1 base; junction bases not matched to a gene: 3. CDR3 in DNA: TGTGCCACCAGCAGAGGACAGGGCGGGAACACCGGGGAGCTGTTTTTT. This codes for CATSRGQGGNTGELFF. Combining the CDR3 with reference TRBV15 and TRBJ2-2 gives the whole variable domain DAMVIQNPRYQVTQFGKPVTLSCSQTLNHNVMYWYQQKSSQAPKLLFHYYDKDFNNEADTPDNFQSRRPNTSFCFLDIRSPGLGDTAMYLCATSRGQGGNTGELFFGEGSRLTVL.

The sample holds a few counts of this clone. The DNA for the CDR3 is TGTGCCTTCTCACGGGGGTACAATCAGCCCCAGCATTTT. The encoded protein is CAFSRGYNQPQHF. The rearrangement joins TRBV30 to TRBJ1-5; maybe TRBD1 (5 bases). Germline assignment: CDR1 GTSNPN and CDR2 SVGIG (reference sequence). Trimming took 7 bases from V and 3 from J, leaving 13 bases between them. The length of the CDR3 is 13 residues.

CDR3 DNA: TGTGCCAGCAGCGATTTCCGACTAGCGCTCGTTTATACGCAGTATTTT. Amino acids: CASSDFRLALVYTQYF. The chain carries TRBV9 and TRBJ2-3; 8 nucleotides agree with TRBD2. The CDR3 runs 16 residues. V lost 3 bases to trimming and J lost 7 bases; unmatched junction nucleotides: 13. Germline lookup yields CDR1 SGDLS and CDR2 YYNGEE.

The V and J genes are TRBV19 and TRBJ1-5; the D is unclear. Trimming cost V 3 bases and J 9 bases, with 15 bases left between them. There are 14 residues in the CDR3. Per germline, CDR1 LNHDA and CDR2 SQIVND (reference sequence). The CDR3 loop reads CASSIEGSLTPQHF. As DNA, the CDR3 is TGTGCCAGTAGTATCGAGGGCAGCCTTACGCCCCAGCATTTT.

Notes on this clone: Different DNA sequences within this sample yield the same CDR3. The chain carries TRBV12-3 or TRBV12-4 and TRBJ2-7; D possibly corresponds to TRBD1 (6 bases). The CDR3 spans 12 residues. V gave up 5 bases and J gave up 3 bases, with 8 bases separating them. CDR3 DNA: TGTGCCAGCAGTATACAGGGCTACGAGCAGTACTTC. Amino acids: CASSIQGYEQYF.

CDR3 bases: TGTGCCAGCTCACCACGGGGGACAGGGGATCGAGAGACCCAGTACTTC. Translation gives CASSPRGTGDRETQYF. This chain links TRBV18 with TRBJ2-5; 10 nucleotides agree with TRBD1. Germline V CDR1 and CDR2: KGHSH, LQKENI. The CDR3 is made up of 16 amino acids. V was pared by 1 base and J by 4 bases, with 6 bases of the junction left unmatched.

The chain combines TRBV19 with TRBJ2-3; TRBD2 matches 14 bases. The CDR3 sequence is 15 residues long. V trimming: 6 bases; J trimming: 4 bases; junction bases outside the gene matches: 3. Germline values: CDR1 LNHDA, CDR2 SQIVND (reference sequence). The CDR3 sequence is CASRETSGRADTQYF. DNA for the CDR3: TGTGCCAGTAGGGAGACTAGCGGGAGGGCAGATACGCAGTATTTT.

The genes are TRBV5-1 and TRBJ2-5; a weak D match, TRBD2 (5 bases). V was shortened by 4 bases and J by 5 bases, with 12 bases between the two germline ends. CDR1 and CDR2 from the germline V gene are SGHRS and YFSETQ. The CDR3 is 13 residues long. The CDR3 DNA is TGCGCCAGCAGCGGAGCGGCCAAGGAGACCCAGTACTTC. Its translation: CASSGAAKETQYF. Variable domain in full (rest from reference TRBV5-1 and TRBJ2-5): KAGVTQTPRYLIKTRGQQVTLSCSPISGHRSVSWYQQTPGQGLQFLFEYFSETQRNKGNFPGRFSGRQFSNSRSEMNVSTLELGDSALYLCASSGAAKETQYFGPGTRLLVL.

The chain links TRBV2 to TRBJ2-5, with 11 positions matching TRBD2. The CDR3 has 14 residues. The ends lost 5 bases at V and 5 bases at J; junction bases unmatched: 4. Germline values: CDR1 SNHLY, CDR2 FYNNEI. This CDR3 reads CASSLAGGSETQYF. Written as DNA, the CDR3 is TGTGCCAGCAGTCTAGCGGGGGGTTCGGAGACCCAGTACTTC.

The chain couples TRBV30 to TRBJ1-2, with TRBD1 matching over 7 bases. The CDR3 has 16 amino acids. The V gene end was trimmed by 0 bases and the J gene end by 1 base; junction bases not matched to a gene: 8. Germline V gives CDR1 GTSNPN, CDR2 SVGIG (reference sequence). DNA of the CDR3: TGTGCCTGGAGTGTACGGACAGGAGGGATTAACTATGGCTACACCTTC. As protein: CAWSVRTGGINYGYTF.

The rearrangement links TRBV28 to TRBJ2-7, with 7 nucleotides matching TRBD1. Germline trimming cut 5 bases from V and 6 bases from J; bases unmatched to any gene: 16. Germline V lookup: CDR1 MDHEN, CDR2 SYDVKM. The CDR3 spans 16 residues. The CDR3 region is CASSHTLPGQIAEQYF. The CDR3 DNA sequence: TGTGCCAGCAGTCATACCCTGCCGGGACAGATTGCCGAGCAGTACTTC.

This rearrangement joins TRBV18 to TRBJ1-4; D unresolved. The CDR3 totals 13 residues. With 3 bases removed from V and 7 bases from J, the gap between germline ends came to 9 bases. Germline CDR1 reads KGHSH; CDR2 reads LQKENI. The CDR3 loop reads CASSPQYSEKLFF. The CDR3 region has the DNA TGTGCCAGCTCACCCCAATACTCTGAAAAACTGTTTTTT.

The chain links TRBV5-1 to TRBJ2-1; the match to TRBD2 covers 8 bases. Trimming took 0 bases from V and 6 from J; bases not matched to a gene: 5. Germline loops: CDR1 SGHRS, CDR2 YFSETQ. This CDR3 comprises 15 residues. The CDR3 reads CASSLVGGRFNEQFF. The CDR3, as DNA: TGCGCCAGCAGCTTGGTTGGCGGGAGGTTCAATGAGCAGTTCTTC.

This clone was found once. The gene calls are TRBV7-2 and TRBJ2-1; 12 bases are shared with TRBD2. Per the germline V gene, CDR1 is SGHTA and CDR2 is FQGNSA. V lost 5 bases to trimming and J lost 7 bases; unmatched junction nucleotides: 6. The CDR3 totals 15 residues. The CDR3 loop is CASSPPSGRGNEQFF. In DNA, the CDR3 is TGTGCCAGCAGCCCGCCTAGCGGGAGGGGGAATGAGCAGTTCTTC.

The chain joins TRBV6-6 to TRBJ2-1, with TRBD1 as a possible D gene (6 bases). CDR1 is MNHNY, CDR2 SVGAGI, per germline (reference sequence). V was shortened by 5 bases and J by 8 bases, with 7 bases between the two germline ends. This CDR3 has 11 amino acids. The CDR3 nucleotides read TGTGCCAGCAGTAACAGGGATGAGCAGTTCTTC. This sequence encodes CASSNRDEQFF.